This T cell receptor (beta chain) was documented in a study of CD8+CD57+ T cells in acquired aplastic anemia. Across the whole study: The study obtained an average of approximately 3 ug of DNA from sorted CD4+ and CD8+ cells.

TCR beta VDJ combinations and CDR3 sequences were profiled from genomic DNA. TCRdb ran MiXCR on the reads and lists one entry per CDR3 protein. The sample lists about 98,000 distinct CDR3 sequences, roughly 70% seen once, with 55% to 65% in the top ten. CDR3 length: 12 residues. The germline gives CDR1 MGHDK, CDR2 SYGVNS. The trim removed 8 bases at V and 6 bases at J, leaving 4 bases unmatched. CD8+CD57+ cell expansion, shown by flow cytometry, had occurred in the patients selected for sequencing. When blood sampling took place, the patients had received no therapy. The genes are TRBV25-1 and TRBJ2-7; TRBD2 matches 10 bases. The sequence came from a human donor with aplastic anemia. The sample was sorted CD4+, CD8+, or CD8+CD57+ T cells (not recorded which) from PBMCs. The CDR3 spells CASQREGREQYF. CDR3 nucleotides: TGTGCCAGCCAGCGGGAGGGCCGCGAGCAGTACTTC.